This T cell receptor (beta chain) was captured in a study of early T cells in non-severe SARS-CoV-2 infection. Study at large: Sequencing of bulk RNA from unsorted whole blood was done, without chain pairing.

Trimming left V 5 bases short and J 0 bases short, with 11 bases between. Germline V gene sequence: CDR1 MGHDK, CDR2 SYGVNS. The CDR3 is made up of 15 amino acids. For this clonotype: Its specificity is unknown.

The library protocol tagged individual cDNA molecules with unique molecular identifiers. MiXCR was run by TCRdb on the 5' RACE reads, yielding one entry per CDR3 protein. The sample lists around 99,000 distinct CDR3 sequences, over 8.5% occurring once. Findings and limits, study-wide: Database matching using VDJdb favored anti-spike CD8 responses, with private and CD4 specificities left missing.

What was sequenced was whole blood. The source is an adult who was a healthcare worker with PCR-confirmed SARS-CoV-2 infection or an uninfected control (not recorded which). The chain carries TRBV25-1 and TRBJ1-5, with D unresolved. CDR3 region: CASSSVRNSNQPQHF. The CDR3 DNA reads TGTGCCAGCAGTAGCGTGAGAAATAGCAATCAGCCCCAGCATTTT. Together with reference TRBV25-1 and TRBJ1-5, the CDR3 gives the full variable domain: EADIYQTPRYLVIGTGKKITLECSQTMGHDKMYWYQQDPGMELHLIHYSYGVNSTEKGDLSSESTVSRIRTEHFPLTLESARPSHTSQYLCASSSVRNSNQPQHFGDGTRLSIL.